The TCR beta chain under discussion was sequenced for a study of cytomegalovirus exposure and HLA in healthy donors (dated by TCRdb to about 2017). Looking at the study overall: An earlier analysis of 587 of the donors reported 250 to 350 Gb of sequence data and 100 million to 120 million unique TCR beta sequences obtained from around 170 million T cells. An early release that covered fewer than 800 HLA-typed donors contained approximately 300 gigabases of sequencing data and tens of millions of unique TCR sequences. Of the approximately 400 genotyped donors, 75% to 85% were placed in the genetic ancestry cluster associated with self-reported Caucasian donors. The study aimed to test whether cataloging public T cell receptors could reveal signatures of past pathogen exposure. Using immunosequencing, the study profiled T cell repertoires from 500 to 800 subjects and related those repertoires to cytomegalovirus serostatus. A separate validation cohort of roughly 130 different subjects was used in addition to the approximately 640-subject first cohort. The study combined high-throughput TCR immunosequencing, statistical association of individual TCRs with disease status, and machine learning to predict cytomegalovirus infection status. To study patterns of TCR occurrence, a later analysis re-analyzed previously published TCR beta repertoires from 650 to 750 donors and added high-resolution HLA genotyping. The later analysis used no new phenotypic data to find candidate immune exposures, relying instead on TCR beta sequences and their occurrence across donors. To decide whether each TCR beta V gene segment behaved as functional or pseudogenic, an earlier analysis of some 600 of the donors relied on high-throughput TCR beta sequencing. Donor age, sex, ethnicity and CMV serostatus were collected together with the repertoire data. A later genetic analysis used genome-wide SNP genotypes for about 60% of the 666 donors, treating that subset as a discovery cohort. All discovery cohort repertoires had been generated using a single sequencing platform. HLA typing covered class I and class II loci at four-digit resolution. Typing coverage varied by locus: 629-630 donors for A, B, C, DRB1 and DQB1; around 560 for DQA1; nearly 610 for DPA1; around 450 for DPB1. Several DR-DQ haplotypes were treated as single units for association and clustering because of strong linkage in the cohort. On average, roughly 200,000 unique TCR beta nucleotide sequences were sequenced per donor among a few hundred genotyped donors of the cohort, with roughly 18% of those sequences being non-productive. Results and caveats for the whole study, not just this receptor: Strong co-occurrence of HLA alleles, especially DR and DQ, made assigning TCR associations to individual alleles difficult. A cluster of highly shared sequence variants was judged likely to be a technical artifact of the sequencing pipeline. Because some donors lacked HLA typing at each locus, the association tests relied only on the typed subset. Compared with the roughly 670-donor mean, donors in an Asian-associated ancestry cluster had fewer N-insertions in productive TCRs, according to a later genetic analysis. Most TCR sequences were seen in very few donors, while some public TCRs were found in many individuals. Because counts were too low, around 17 rarely observed V segments, including chromosome 9 orphons, were left out of the earlier analysis of over 550 of the donors. A few of the identified cytomegalovirus-associated TCR beta chains were confirmed in vitro to be specific for cytomegalovirus antigens. According to a later analysis, parvovirus B19, influenza, CMV and Epstein-Barr virus appeared linked to several top co-occurrence clusters. Linkage disequilibrium might explain the correlated functional status among segregating V segments, but an unknown experimental factor could not be excluded. The 87-base-pair reads could not distinguish some IMGT-functional V segments, including TRBV6-2 and TRBV6-3, so those segments were excluded. Specific HLA alleles were associated with 15,000 to 20,000 TCR beta sequences at a false discovery rate of 0.05 in a later analysis. The authors suggested that the approach could potentially be generalized to other disease states and immunological phenotypes. A later analysis found that HLA-associated TCR beta chains were more clonally expanded and had lower generation probabilities than equally common non-associated chains. A further reported finding was that TCR beta sequences accurately predicted the HLA-A and HLA-B alleles for most subjects in the first cohort. In an earlier analysis of some 640 of the donors, most TCR beta V segments were observed in productive rearrangements about 87% or about 30% of the time, broadly matching IMGT annotations. For the cohort, immune exposure information was limited to CMV serostatus. A later analysis found that TCR association rates varied across HLA loci, with DRB1 alleles showing the most associated TCRs and HLA-C alleles the fewest. In a later analysis, most CMV-associated TCR beta chains were found to appear HLA-restricted, with HLA associations seemingly driven largely by CMV exposure. A total of some 180 TCR beta chains were listed by the study as associated with cytomegalovirus. In both the original and validation cohorts, the classifier was reported to diagnose cytomegalovirus status with high specificity and sensitivity. Presence/absence analyses assumed roughly uniform sequencing depth across donors, an assumption that may not hold. A later genetic analysis associated a missense DCLRE1C variant with V-gene and J-gene trimming of TCR beta chains, and an independent cohort replicated the association. The cohort was sequenced for TCR beta chains only, and without alpha or paired-chain data the features that could be detected were limited.

The cohort was made up of approximately 700 healthy bone marrow donors. At the time of sampling, all cohort members were nominally healthy, though unrecorded immune exposures were likely present. The donor was CMV seropositive and belonged to the group of 250 to 350 seropositive cohort members. Each donor provided a peripheral blood sample, and peripheral blood mononuclear cells were used for TCR beta sequencing. The Qiagen DNeasy Blood Extraction Kit was used to extract genomic DNA from the blood cell samples. The library was built by means of the immunoSEQ multiplex PCR assay. A mixture of 60 forward primers for TCR Vbeta segments and 13 reverse primers for TCR Jbeta segments was used in the multiplex PCR. A multiplex PCR assay on genomic DNA amplified the CDR3 region of rearranged TCR beta genes. On the Illumina HiSeq System, the amplified TCR beta libraries were sequenced as 87-base-pair reads. The authors' pipeline ran thus. In a later analysis, approximately 74 million unique TCR beta chains were counted across the 666 repertoires, and roughly 11 million of these chains were shared by at least two donors. Raw reads were error-corrected and collapsed into unique sequences with a nearest-neighbor algorithm that merged closely related sequences to remove PCR and sequencing errors. V, D and J gene segments were assigned by aligning CDR3 sequences to IMGT reference sequences. Each retained sequence needed at least a six-nucleotide match to both a V gene segment and a J gene segment. Rearrangements were called productive when the CDR3 lacked stop codons and stayed in frame with V and J; all others were non-productive. CDR3 was defined according to IMGT convention as the region running from the second conserved V-encoded cysteine to the conserved J-encoded phenylalanine. The earlier analysis of about 610 of the donors excluded any sequence lacking an unambiguous match to a single V gene segment. An earlier analysis of 587 of the donors classified V segments as functional when productive rearrangements were above 56.7% and as segregating when the standard deviation between donors was above 5%. A statistical classification framework was built for diagnosing cytomegalovirus status from the catalog of TCR beta chain sequences. In a later analysis, TCR nucleotide sequences were compared against IMGT/GENE-DB human TR gene sequences so that V and J genes could be assigned. In a later analysis, CDR3 sequences and most-parsimonious VDJ recombination scenarios were assigned using the TCRdist pipeline. A later analysis defined each TCR beta chain by its CDR3 amino acid sequence plus V-gene family, and excluded reads lacking a unique V-gene family. To address suspected cross-contamination and a sequencing artifact, a later analysis removed roughly 580 highly shared, low-generation-probability nucleotide sequences. A later analysis calculated a clonal expansion index for each public chain from normalized within-repertoire ranks of inferred template counts. A later analysis computed generation probabilities with a VDJ recombination model fitted to out-of-frame rearrangements, and checked the results against IGoR. In a later analysis, TCR-TCR, TCR-HLA and TCR-CMV co-occurrence was scored with hypergeometric tests, and a repertoire-size bias correction was applied to TCR pairs. To estimate false discovery rates, a later analysis permuted the HLA or CMV assignments 20 times. In a later analysis, co-occurring TCRs were grouped with DBSCAN, and TCRdist sequence similarity was added when clustering was performed within HLA-allele-positive subsets. Co-occurrence clustering excluded repertoires with fewer than 30,000 or more than 120,000 public chains, plus five with anomalous nucleotide sharing. TCRdb took this table from immuneACCESS and kept in-frame rearrangements with V and J called. Such tables lack part of the clones; where checked against another copy, unresolved V genes explain under half of the gap, and the rest is unexplained. D and trimming come from the DNA, and the V and J calls and clone size come from that table. For this sample the table gives 240,000 or so clones, of which roughly four fifths were detected only once. Of the sample, around 8.3% is held by the ten largest clones.

Spanning cysteine to phenylalanine, the CDR3 consists of 18 amino acids. The retained sequence is limited to the CDR3, 54 bases, with the frame set at the first base. Relative to germline, V is missing 0 bases and J is missing 3 bases, with 10 bases of the junction outside any gene match. The germline V gene sets CDR1 to SGHRS and CDR2 to YFSETQ. As concerns this clone: No antigen is known for it. Nothing much larger sits one base from this clone, and base qualities are not available.

This TCR was sampled from a woman aged 55-69 years in good health and CMV-seropositive. Sequencing was carried out using PBMCs. The sequence is built from TRBV5-1 and TRBJ2-7; the junction holds 12 bases that match TRBD2. The DNA sequence is TGCGCCAGCAGCTTGGGACTAGCGGGAGCCTACGAAATCTACGAGCAGTACTTC. Protein translation: CASSLGLAGAYEIYEQYF.